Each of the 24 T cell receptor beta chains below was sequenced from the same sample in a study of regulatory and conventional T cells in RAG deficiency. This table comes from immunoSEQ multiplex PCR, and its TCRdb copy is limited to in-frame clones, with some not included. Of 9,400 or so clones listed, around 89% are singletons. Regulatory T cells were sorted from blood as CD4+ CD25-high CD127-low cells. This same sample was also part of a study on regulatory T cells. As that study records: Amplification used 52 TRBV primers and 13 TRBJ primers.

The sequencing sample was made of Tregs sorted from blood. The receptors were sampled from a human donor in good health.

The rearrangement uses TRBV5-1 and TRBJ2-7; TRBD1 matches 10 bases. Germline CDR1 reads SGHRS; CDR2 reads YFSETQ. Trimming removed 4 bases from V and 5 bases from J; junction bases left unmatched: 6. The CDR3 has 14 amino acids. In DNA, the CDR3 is TGCGCCAGCAGCGTGGACAGGGGGATTGACGAGCAGTACTTC. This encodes CASSVDRGIDEQYF. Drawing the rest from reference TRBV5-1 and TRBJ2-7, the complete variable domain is KAGVTQTPRYLIKTRGQQVTLSCSPISGHRSVSWYQQTPGQGLQFLFEYFSETQRNKGNFPGRFSGRQFSNSRSEMNVSTLELGDSALYLCASSVDRGIDEQYFGPGTRLTVT.

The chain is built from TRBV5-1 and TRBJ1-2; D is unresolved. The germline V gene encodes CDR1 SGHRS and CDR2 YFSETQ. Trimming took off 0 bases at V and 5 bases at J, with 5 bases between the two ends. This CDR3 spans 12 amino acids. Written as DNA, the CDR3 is TGCGCCAGCAGCTTGGGGGAGTATGGCTACACCTTC. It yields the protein CASSLGEYGYTF.

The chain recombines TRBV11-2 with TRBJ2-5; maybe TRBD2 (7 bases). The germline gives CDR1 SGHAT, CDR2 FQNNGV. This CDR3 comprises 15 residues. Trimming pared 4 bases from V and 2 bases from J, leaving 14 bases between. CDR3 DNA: TGTGCCAGCAGCTCCTGGGGGGGCAGTCAAGAGACCCAGTACTTC. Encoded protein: CASSSWGGSQETQYF.

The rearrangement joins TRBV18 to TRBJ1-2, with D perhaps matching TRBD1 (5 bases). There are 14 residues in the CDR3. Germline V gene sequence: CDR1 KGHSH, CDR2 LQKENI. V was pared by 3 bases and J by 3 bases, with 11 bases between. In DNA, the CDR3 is TGTGCCAGCTCACCGGGGCAGGGTGACTATGGCTACACCTTC. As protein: CASSPGQGDYGYTF.

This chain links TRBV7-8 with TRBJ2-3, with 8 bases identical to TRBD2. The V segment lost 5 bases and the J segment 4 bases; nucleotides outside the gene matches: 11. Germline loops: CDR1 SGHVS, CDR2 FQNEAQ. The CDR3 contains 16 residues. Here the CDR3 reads CASSPKGLAGADTQYF. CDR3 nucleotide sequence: TGTGCCAGCAGCCCGAAGGGTCTAGCGGGCGCAGATACGCAGTATTTT. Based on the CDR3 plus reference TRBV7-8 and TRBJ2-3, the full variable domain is GAGVSQSPRYKVAKRGQDVALRCDPISGHVSLFWYQQALGQGPEFLTYFQNEAQLDKSGLPSDRFFAERPEGSVSTLKIQRTQQEDSAVYLCASSPKGLAGADTQYFGPGTRLTVL.

The CDR3 bases are TGTGCCAGCAGCGTAGCCCCAGCGGGCTCCGACACAGATACGCAGTATTTT. Amino acids: CASSVAPAGSDTDTQYF. The V call is TRBV9, the J call TRBJ2-3; the D gene is possibly TRBD2 (6 bases). The CDR3 extends over 17 amino acids. V shed 0 bases and J shed 2 bases, with 16 bases lying between them. The V gene's germline CDR1 is SGDLS and CDR2 YYNGEE.

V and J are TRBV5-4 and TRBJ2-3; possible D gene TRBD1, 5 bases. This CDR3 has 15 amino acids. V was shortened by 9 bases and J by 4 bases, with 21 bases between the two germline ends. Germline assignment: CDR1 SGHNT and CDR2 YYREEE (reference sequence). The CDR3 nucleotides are TGTGCCACCTCAGCTTCGGCAGGGAATTCAGATACGCAGTATTTT. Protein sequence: CATSASAGNSDTQYF.

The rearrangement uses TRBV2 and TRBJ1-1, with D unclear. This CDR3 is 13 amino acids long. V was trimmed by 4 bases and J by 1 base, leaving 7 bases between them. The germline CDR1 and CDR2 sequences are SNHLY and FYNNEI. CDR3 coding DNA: TGTGCCAGCAGTGGAGGTGCGAACACTGAAGCTTTCTTT. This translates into CASSGGANTEAFF. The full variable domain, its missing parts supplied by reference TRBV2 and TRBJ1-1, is EPEVTQTPSHQVTQMGQEVILRCVPISNHLYFYWYRQILGQKVEFLVSFYNNEISEKSEIFDDQFSVERPDGSNFTLKIRSTKLEDSAMYFCASSGGANTEAFFGQGTRLTVV.

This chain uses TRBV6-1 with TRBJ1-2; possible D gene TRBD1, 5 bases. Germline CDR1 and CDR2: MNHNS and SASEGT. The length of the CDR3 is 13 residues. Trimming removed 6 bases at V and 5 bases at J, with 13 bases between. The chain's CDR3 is CASSPGPLYGYTF. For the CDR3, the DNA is TGTGCCAGCAGCCCGGGACCGCTTTATGGCTACACCTTC.

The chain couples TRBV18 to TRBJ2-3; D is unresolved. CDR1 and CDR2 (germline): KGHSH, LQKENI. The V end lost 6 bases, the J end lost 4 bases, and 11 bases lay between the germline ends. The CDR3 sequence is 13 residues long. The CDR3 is CASSPRVSDTQYF. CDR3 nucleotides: TGTGCCAGCTCCCCTCGCGTCTCAGATACGCAGTATTTT.

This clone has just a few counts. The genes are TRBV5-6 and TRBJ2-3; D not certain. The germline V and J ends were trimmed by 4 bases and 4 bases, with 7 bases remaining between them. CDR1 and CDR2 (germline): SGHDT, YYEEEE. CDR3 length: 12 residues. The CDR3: CASSVQADTQYF. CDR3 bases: TGTGCCAGCAGCGTGCAGGCAGATACGCAGTATTTT. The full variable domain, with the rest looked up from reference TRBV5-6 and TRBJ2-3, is DAGVTQSPTHLIKTRGQQVTLRCSPKSGHDTVSWYQQALGQGPQFIFQYYEEEERQRGNFPDRFSGHQFPNYSSELNVNALLLGDSALYLCASSVQADTQYFGPGTRLTVL.

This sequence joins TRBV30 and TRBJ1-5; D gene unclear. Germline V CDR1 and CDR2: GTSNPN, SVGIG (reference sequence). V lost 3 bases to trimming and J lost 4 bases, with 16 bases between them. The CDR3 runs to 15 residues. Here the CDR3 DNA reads TGTGCCTGGAGCCCGAGGGCCAGCCGTAATCAGCCCCAGCATTTT. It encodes CAWSPRASRNQPQHF.

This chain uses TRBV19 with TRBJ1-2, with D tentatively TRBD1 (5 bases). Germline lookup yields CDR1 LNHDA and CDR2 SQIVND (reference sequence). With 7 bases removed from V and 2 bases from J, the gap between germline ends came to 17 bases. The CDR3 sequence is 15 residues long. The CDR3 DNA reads TGTGCCAGTACCCAAAAATCAGGGCCCAACTATGGCTACACCTTC. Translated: CASTQKSGPNYGYTF. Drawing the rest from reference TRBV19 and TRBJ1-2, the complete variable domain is DGGITQSPKYLFRKEGQNVTLSCEQNLNHDAMYWYRQDPGQGLRLIYYSQIVNDFQKGDIAEGYSVSREKKESFPLTVTSAQKNPTAFYLCASTQKSGPNYGYTFGSGTRLTVV.

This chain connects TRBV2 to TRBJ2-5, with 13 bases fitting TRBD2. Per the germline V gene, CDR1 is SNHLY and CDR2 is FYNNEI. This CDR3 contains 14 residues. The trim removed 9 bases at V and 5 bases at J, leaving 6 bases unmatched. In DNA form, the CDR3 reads TGTGCCAGTGCCGGGACTAGCGGGACTGAGACCCAGTACTTC. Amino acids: CASAGTSGTETQYF.

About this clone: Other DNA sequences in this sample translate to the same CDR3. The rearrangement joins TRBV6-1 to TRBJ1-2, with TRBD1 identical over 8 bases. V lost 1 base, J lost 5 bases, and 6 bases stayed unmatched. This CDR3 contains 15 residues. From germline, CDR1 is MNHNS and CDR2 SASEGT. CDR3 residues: CASSEGGRGLYGYTF. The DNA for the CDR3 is TGTGCCAGCAGTGAAGGTGGCAGGGGGCTTTATGGCTACACCTTC.

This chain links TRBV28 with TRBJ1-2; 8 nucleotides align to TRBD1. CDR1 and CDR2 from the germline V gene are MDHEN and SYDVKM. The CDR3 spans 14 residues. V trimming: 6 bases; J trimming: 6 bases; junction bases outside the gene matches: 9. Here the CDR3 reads CASSSDRGVNGYTF. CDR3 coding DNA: TGTGCCAGCAGCAGCGACAGGGGCGTGAATGGCTACACCTTC.

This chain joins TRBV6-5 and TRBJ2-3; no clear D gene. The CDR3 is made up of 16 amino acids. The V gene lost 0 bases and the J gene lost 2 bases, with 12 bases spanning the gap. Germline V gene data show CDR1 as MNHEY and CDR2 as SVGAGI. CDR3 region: CASSYSTRVATDTQYF. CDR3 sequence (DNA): TGTGCCAGCAGTTACTCCACAAGGGTGGCCACAGATACGCAGTATTTT.

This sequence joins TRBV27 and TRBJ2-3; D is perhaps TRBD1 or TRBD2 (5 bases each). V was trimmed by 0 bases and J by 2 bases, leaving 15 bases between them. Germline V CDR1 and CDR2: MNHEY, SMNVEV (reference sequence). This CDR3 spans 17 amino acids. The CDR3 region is CASSLSMGQRPTDTQYF. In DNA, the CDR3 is TGTGCCAGCAGTTTATCGATGGGGCAGCGGCCCACAGATACGCAGTATTTT.

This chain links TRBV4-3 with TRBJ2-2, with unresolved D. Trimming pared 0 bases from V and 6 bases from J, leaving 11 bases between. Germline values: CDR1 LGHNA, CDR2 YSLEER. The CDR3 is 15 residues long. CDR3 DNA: TGCGCCAGCAGCCAAGATATTACAAACCCCGGGGAGCTGTTTTTT. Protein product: CASSQDITNPGELFF.

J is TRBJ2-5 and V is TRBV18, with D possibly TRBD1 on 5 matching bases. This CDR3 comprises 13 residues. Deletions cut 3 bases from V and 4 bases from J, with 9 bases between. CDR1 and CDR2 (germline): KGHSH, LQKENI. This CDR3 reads CASSPQGRETQYF. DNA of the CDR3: TGTGCCAGCTCACCCCAGGGTAGAGAGACCCAGTACTTC.

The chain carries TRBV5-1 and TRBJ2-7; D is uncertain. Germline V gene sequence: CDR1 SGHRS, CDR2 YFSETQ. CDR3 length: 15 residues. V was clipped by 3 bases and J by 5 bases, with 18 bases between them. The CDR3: CASSSADPGLHEQYF. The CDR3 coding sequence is TGCGCCAGCAGCTCGGCGGACCCAGGCCTCCACGAGCAGTACTTC.

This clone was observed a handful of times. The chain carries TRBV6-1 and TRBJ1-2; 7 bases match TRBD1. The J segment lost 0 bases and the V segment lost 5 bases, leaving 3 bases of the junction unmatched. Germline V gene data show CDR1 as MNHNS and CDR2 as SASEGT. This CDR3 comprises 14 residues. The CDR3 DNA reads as TGTGCCAGCAGTAGACAGGGTTCTAACTATGGCTACACCTTC. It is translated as CASSRQGSNYGYTF.

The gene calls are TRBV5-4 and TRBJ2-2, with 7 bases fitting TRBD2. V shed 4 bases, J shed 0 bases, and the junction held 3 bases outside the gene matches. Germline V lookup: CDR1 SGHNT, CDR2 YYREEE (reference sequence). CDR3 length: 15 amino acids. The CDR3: CASSGLAANTGELFF. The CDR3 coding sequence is TGTGCCAGCAGCGGGCTAGCGGCGAACACCGGGGAGCTGTTTTTT.

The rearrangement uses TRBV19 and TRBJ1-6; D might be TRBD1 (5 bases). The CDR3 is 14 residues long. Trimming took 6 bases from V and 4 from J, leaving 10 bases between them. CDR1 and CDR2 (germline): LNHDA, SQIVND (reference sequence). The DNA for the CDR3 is TGTGCCAGTAGCCCGGGACGTTATAATTCACCCCTCCACTTT. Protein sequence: CASSPGRYNSPLHF.